Given below is one T cell receptor (beta chain) in context. Sequenced by immunoSEQ multiplex PCR; TCRdb stores in-frame clones only, minus some. The data hold tens of thousands of clones, with 82% observed a single time. This specimen comes from a study of memory CD4+ T cells and cytomegalovirus serostatus. The sort gate was single viable CD3+CD4+CD8-CD45RO+ cells for memory CD4+ T cells. Serum IgG to CMV pp150, pp28, p38 and p52 defined serostatus. Total CD4+ T cells were enriched by CD4 positive selection. This TCR derives from an adult in good health and CMV-seronegative. Sample: memory CD4+ T cells from blood.

CDR3 protein: CATSRQKETQYF. The DNA of the CDR3 is TGTGCCACCAGCAGGCAGAAAGAGACCCAGTACTTC. This rearrangement joins TRBV15 to TRBJ2-5; D not resolved. Germline CDR1 is LNHNV and CDR2 is YYDKDF (reference sequence). V lost 3 bases to trimming and J lost 3 bases, with 5 bases between them. The CDR3 runs 12 residues.